This T cell receptor (beta chain) is drawn from a study of blood T cell repertoires in COVID-19. Study-level background: Acute and convalescent COVID-19 specimens originated in the United States, Italy and Spain. PBMCs, B-cell-depleted T cells, or T cells provided the cDNA or gDNA that made up the material.

This table comes from immunoSEQ multiplex PCR, and its TCRdb copy is limited to in-frame clones, with some not included. The repertoire includes roughly 250,000 clones, more than 80% of them detected once, and 2.4% sits in the top ten. The CDR3 is 16 amino acids. Trimming removed 3 bases from V and 4 bases from J; junction bases left unmatched: 6. Looked up from germline, CDR1 is SNHLY and CDR2 is FYNNEI. In this sample, this clone turned up once. Sequenced: PBMCs or T cells enriched from blood (not recorded which). This receptor was taken from a woman in her late teens or twenties who had recovered from COVID-19. This chain links TRBV2 with TRBJ1-5; 10 bases match TRBD1. CDR3: CASSDLGQGKNQPQHF. The DNA of the CDR3 is TGTGCCAGCAGTGATTTGGGACAGGGGAAAAATCAGCCCCAGCATTTT.